This T cell receptor beta chain was documented in a study of beta chain features in type 1 diabetes. Study-level findings and limits: Moderate but significant shortening of TCRB CDR3s was recorded in all four CD4+ subsets from Type 1 diabetes patients.

One heparinised draw, averaging around 120 mL, was taken per donor. CD4+ naive, central memory, regulatory and stem cell-like memory subsets were isolated by sorting on CD45RO/CCR7/CD25/CD127/CD95/CD27. Sort purity for all populations was recorded as exceeding 98%. This clone was detected only a few times. Its antigen is unidentified. Every isolated RNA sample was fully reverse transcribed, so sequencing captured expressed TCRB transcripts. Generated by immunoSEQ multiplex PCR, the TCRdb table keeps only in-frame clones and is missing some. The table lists about 240,000 clones, around 13% of them singletons. V was pared by 6 bases and J by 4 bases, with 15 bases between. CDR1 is MNHNS and CDR2 is SASEGT in the germline V gene. This CDR3 comprises 14 residues.

V usage is TRBV6-1 and J usage is TRBJ1-1, with D possibly TRBD1 on 5 matching bases. The sequencing sample was made of naive CD4+ T cells from blood. The source of this sequence is a man younger than 45 with type 1 diabetes. The CDR3 spells CASRAGTEGTEAFF. Here the CDR3 DNA reads TGTGCCAGCAGAGCCGGGACGGAGGGCACTGAAGCTTTCTTT.